This TCR beta chain was documented in a study of blood T cell repertoires in COVID-19. Study summary: Acute and convalescent COVID-19 samples came from the United States, Italy and Spain. PBMCs, B-cell-depleted T cells, or T cells provided the cDNA or gDNA that made up the material.

Assay: immunoSEQ multiplex PCR; the TCRdb copy retains only in-frame clones and omits some. Of about 150,000 clones detected, about 90% appear once; the ten largest clones hold 2.3%. V was clipped by 5 bases and J by 6 bases, with 9 bases between them. The germline gives CDR1 SGHVS, CDR2 FQNEAQ. This CDR3 spans 12 amino acids. This chain connects TRBV7-8 to TRBJ2-3, with D perhaps TRBD1 (5 bases). The TCR sequence derives from a human donor in a cohort sampled during active COVID-19. The specimen sequenced was peripheral blood. CDR3 sequence (DNA): TGTGCCAGCAGCCTGGGGCGGGATACGCAGTATTTT. Residues: CASSLGRDTQYF.